This passage covers 6 T cell receptor beta chains from one sample sequenced in a study of T cell repertoires in cytomegalovirus infection. TCRdb re-derived calls from the reads in MiXCR, one entry per CDR3 protein. The sample holds 150,000 to 200,000 distinct CDR3 sequences, approximately 30% seen once. The source material was PBMCs. These receptors originate from a human donor in good health (CMV status not recorded). Some clones in this sample may be carry-over from other donors' samples.

V is TRBV19 and J is TRBJ1-5, with 7 bases fitting TRBD1. The ends lost 7 bases at V and 1 base at J; junction bases unmatched: 10. Germline V lookup: CDR1 LNHDA, CDR2 SQIVND (reference sequence). The CDR3 covers 16 residues. CDR3 coding DNA: TGTGCCAGTACCACAGGGGCTTGGGGAAGCAATCAGCCCCAGCATTTT. Amino acids: CASTTGAWGSNQPQHF.

This clonotype was seen at least ten times. This sequence joins TRBV7-2 and TRBJ2-1; D is undetermined. Trimming removed 5 bases at V and 5 bases at J, with 13 bases between. Per germline, CDR1 SGHTA and CDR2 FQGNSA. The CDR3 runs 14 residues. This chain's CDR3 is CASSIEQLNNEQFF. The CDR3 DNA follows: TGTGCCAGCAGCATAGAACAACTTAACAATGAGCAGTTCTTC.

As regards this clonotype: A read error is possible here, since a much larger clone lies one base away. The V gene is TRBV7-2, the J gene TRBJ2-7; D perhaps matches TRBD1 (6 bases). This CDR3 contains 15 residues. Germline V gene lookup returns CDR1 SGHTA and CDR2 FQGNSA. The CDR3 loop is CVSTLRAGETYEQYF. The DNA for the CDR3 is TGTGTCAGCACCCTCAGGGCAGGGGAGACCTACGAGCAGTACTTC.

About this clonotype itself: At one end, the junction sequence differs from germline, possibly due to a read error. The chain couples TRBV11-2 to TRBJ1-4, with D unresolved. Germline-derived CDR1 and CDR2 are SGHAT and FQNNGV. This CDR3 spans 13 amino acids. The DNA for the CDR3 is TGTGCCAGTAGCTTGGGTGTCGATGAAAAACTGTTTTTT. Translated, it gives CASSLGVDEKLFF. Full variable domain (missing parts from reference TRBV11-2 and TRBJ1-4): EAGVAQSPRYKIIEKRQSVAFWCNPISGHATLYWYQQILGQGPKLLIQFQNNGVVDDSQLPKDRFSAERLKGVDSTLKIQPAKLEDSAVYLCASSLGVDEKLFFGSGTQLSVL.

This clonotype turned up a few times. The chain employs TRBV20-1 and TRBJ1-2; TRBD1 agrees at 10 bases. The CDR3 is 14 amino acids. Germline V CDR1 and CDR2: DFQATT, SNEGSKA (reference sequence). V trimming: 4 bases; J trimming: 5 bases; junction bases outside the gene matches: 7. The CDR3 nucleotides read TGCAGTGCTACAGTTACGGGACAGGGGTATGGCTACACCTTC. This translates into CSATVTGQGYGYTF.

This chain uses TRBV4-2 with TRBJ1-1, with a possible D match to TRBD1 (5 bases). The V gene's germline CDR1 is LGHNA and CDR2 YNFKEQ. Trimming removed 0 bases at V and 10 bases at J, with 9 bases between. This CDR3 has 12 residues. CDR3 loop: CASSQEGVRAFF. DNA of the CDR3: TGTGCCAGCAGCCAAGAGGGGGTACGAGCTTTCTTT.